The rows below give T cell receptor beta chains drawn from one sample of a study of T cell responses to AZD1222 COVID-19 vaccine. Libraries were prepared by immunoSEQ multiplex PCR; TCRdb keeps only in-frame clonotypes and omits some of them. The profile covers about 150,000 clones, with 86% appearing a single time and roughly 5% taken by the ten largest. This material consisted of peripheral blood, taken on day 0 of MenACWY control vaccination. The receptors originated from an adult in good health. Both conserved end residues are trimmed from each CDR3.

>TRBV4-3
ASSLTASTDTEAF
>TRBV5-1
ASSLENEYFGAF
>TRBV7-9
ASSLVSGYQTQY
>TRBV7-3
ASSFQPQGANTEAF
>TRBV4-2
ASSHVTGDANEKLF
>TRBV2
ASSDSPDNEQF
>TRBV29-1
SVITGGQPQH
>TRBV27
ASSLYHDGYT
>TRBV30
AWRRVAREQF
>TRBV18
ASSSGTLQPQH
>TRBV25-1
ASSFLDRRSNEKLF
>TRBV7-4
AINPQH
>TRBV5-6
ASSPPAYAVNTEAF
>TRBV5-1
ASSGWDSTDTQY
>TRBV27
ASSPWGYGTDTQY
>TRBV9
ASSVPPAASGNTIY
>TRBV28
ASSLSAQRRIYEQY
>TRBV6-5
ATARGSMNTEAF
>TRBV15
ATGAGGRDTQY
>TRBV7-9
ASNRGSPDTQY
>TRBV20-1
SASSGASTDTQY
>TRBV5-1
ASSRTGPVETQY
>TRBV10-2
ASSESGGDTEAF
>TRBV3-1/TRBV3-2
ASSQDTGECGPSYNEQF
>TRBV7-9
ASSYRRGKGEQF
>TRBV3-1/TRBV3-2
ASRRASGRGDEQY
>TRBV18
ASSPTGGGRTEAF
>TRBV3-1/TRBV3-2
ASSQVDGRNEQF
>TRBV9
ASSVGGDSDEQY
>TRBV3-1/TRBV3-2
ASSQVTGLEAF
>TRBV7-2
ASSFDRSSGNTIY
>TRBV7-3
ASSLMRESHEQF
>TRBV21-1
ASTPTVGGSQPQH
>TRBV30
AWSGPSNNSPLH
>TRBV11-2
ASSLGGGQVYEKLF
>TRBV5-6
ASSLGTGYEKLF
>TRBV10-3
AIRTGTSWYEQY
>TRBV29-1
SVDSWPTYEQY
>TRBV28
ASKGTGLNEKLF
>TRBV24-1
ATSDFTAGGNYGYT
>TRBV9
ASSASRGVEQY
>TRBV6-5
ASSSDRNNEKLF
>TRBV11-2
ASSFGSSGNTIY
>TRBV4-1
ASSQESSRDTQY
>TRBV28
ASSLSLRDTNTGELF
>TRBV28
ASSQTRWNTGELF
>TRBV6-5
ASSYASGNTEAF
>TRBV5-4
ASSLGRVDEQY
>TRBV30
AWGGDPYEQY
>TRBV7-9
ASSFSGLNSPLH
>TRBV12-5
ASGLVQGGQALSNQPQH
>TRBV7-2
ASSPGLAGGQLF
>TRBV13
ASSLTEETQY
>TRBV19
ASSSGTANTEAF
>TRBV27
ASSLSFPTGTATDTQY
>TRBV30
AWSVRGSSGNTIY
>TRBV28
ASSLDYGYT
>TRBV7-3
ASSKQGVDTGELF
>TRBV6-5
ASSKDGPTNEKLF